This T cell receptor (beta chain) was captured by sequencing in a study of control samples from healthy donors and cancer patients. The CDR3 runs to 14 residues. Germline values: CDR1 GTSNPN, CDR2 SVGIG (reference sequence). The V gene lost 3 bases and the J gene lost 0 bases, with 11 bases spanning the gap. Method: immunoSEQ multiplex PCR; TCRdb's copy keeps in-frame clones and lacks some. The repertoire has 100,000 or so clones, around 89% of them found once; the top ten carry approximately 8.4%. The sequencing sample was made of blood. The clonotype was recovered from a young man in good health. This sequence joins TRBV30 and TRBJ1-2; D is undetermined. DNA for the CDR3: TGTGCCTGGAGCGAGGGCGGTGCTAACTATGGCTACACCTTC. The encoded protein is CAWSEGGANYGYTF.